Only one count was recorded for the clone carrying this TCR beta chain. In the original analysis: For nucleated cells, counts were estimated from reference gene primer amplification. Using immunoSEQ multiplex PCR, the repertoire was profiled, and TCRdb retains in-frame clones only, with some absent. V and J calls and clone size come straight from that table; D and trimming were deduced from the DNA. The sample has a few hundred thousand clones; approximately 80% are singletons. This CDR3 comprises 15 residues. Germline V gene data show CDR1 as LNHDA and CDR2 as SQIVND (reference sequence). The data were obtained in a study of blood T cell repertoires in COVID-19. Study overall: Both acute and convalescent COVID-19 samples were obtained from the United States, Italy and Spain.

Individuals aged roughly 18 to 95 years were recruited from 24 US areas. Recovered Cohort 3 donors showed two negative PCRs, clearance, or symptom resolution. Sequencing was performed on PBMCs or T cells enriched from blood (not recorded which). The clonotype originates from a man aged 35-49 years who had recovered from COVID-19. This chain links TRBV19 with TRBJ1-2; the match to TRBD1 covers 9 bases. The CDR3 DNA sequence: TGTGCTTCAAGGGGACAGGGTCCAGATAACTATGGCTACACCTTC. Translating gives CASRGQGPDNYGYTF.